This T cell receptor (beta chain) was found in a study of cytomegalovirus exposure and HLA in healthy donors. Study-level points and caveats: The study recorded about 160 TCR beta chains that were cytomegalovirus-associated. Analysis was performed later, and it showed HLA-associated TCR beta chains to be more clonally expanded than equally common others. Immune exposure was documented only through CMV serostatus.

PCR amplification relied on 60 Vbeta primers (plus 13 Jbeta primers). Generated by immunoSEQ multiplex PCR, the TCRdb table keeps only in-frame clones and is missing some. Of about 140,000 clones listed, 80% are singletons. A note on this clone: Antigen: not known.

There are 12 residues in the CDR3. Per germline, CDR1 SQVTM and CDR2 ANQGSEA. This sequence originates from a man aged 50 to 60 in good health and CMV-seronegative. The specimen sequenced was PBMCs. The rearrangement joins TRBV29-1 to TRBJ1-5, with 7 positions matching TRBD1. CDR3 DNA sequence: TGCAGAGGACAGGACAGCAATCAGCCCCAGCATTTT. It translates to CRGQDSNQPQHF.